This T cell receptor beta chain stems from a study of blood T cell repertoires in COVID-19. The length of the CDR3 is 19 residues. The V gene's germline CDR1 is SGHRS and CDR2 YFSETQ. V lost 4 bases and J 0 bases, leaving 22 bases between the germline ends. The table came from immunoSEQ multiplex PCR; TCRdb's copy has only in-frame clones and leaves some out. The sample has about 370,000 clones; 90% are singletons. This chain uses TRBV5-1 with TRBJ2-2; the D gene is possibly TRBD2 (5 bases). This sequence originates from a man younger than 35 with active or convalescent COVID-19. Sequencing was performed on peripheral blood. The CDR3 DNA sequence: TGCGCCAGCAGCCCTAACGGACTCCTAAACACCGCGAACACCGGGGAGCTGTTTTTT. Its protein product is CASSPNGLLNTANTGELFF.